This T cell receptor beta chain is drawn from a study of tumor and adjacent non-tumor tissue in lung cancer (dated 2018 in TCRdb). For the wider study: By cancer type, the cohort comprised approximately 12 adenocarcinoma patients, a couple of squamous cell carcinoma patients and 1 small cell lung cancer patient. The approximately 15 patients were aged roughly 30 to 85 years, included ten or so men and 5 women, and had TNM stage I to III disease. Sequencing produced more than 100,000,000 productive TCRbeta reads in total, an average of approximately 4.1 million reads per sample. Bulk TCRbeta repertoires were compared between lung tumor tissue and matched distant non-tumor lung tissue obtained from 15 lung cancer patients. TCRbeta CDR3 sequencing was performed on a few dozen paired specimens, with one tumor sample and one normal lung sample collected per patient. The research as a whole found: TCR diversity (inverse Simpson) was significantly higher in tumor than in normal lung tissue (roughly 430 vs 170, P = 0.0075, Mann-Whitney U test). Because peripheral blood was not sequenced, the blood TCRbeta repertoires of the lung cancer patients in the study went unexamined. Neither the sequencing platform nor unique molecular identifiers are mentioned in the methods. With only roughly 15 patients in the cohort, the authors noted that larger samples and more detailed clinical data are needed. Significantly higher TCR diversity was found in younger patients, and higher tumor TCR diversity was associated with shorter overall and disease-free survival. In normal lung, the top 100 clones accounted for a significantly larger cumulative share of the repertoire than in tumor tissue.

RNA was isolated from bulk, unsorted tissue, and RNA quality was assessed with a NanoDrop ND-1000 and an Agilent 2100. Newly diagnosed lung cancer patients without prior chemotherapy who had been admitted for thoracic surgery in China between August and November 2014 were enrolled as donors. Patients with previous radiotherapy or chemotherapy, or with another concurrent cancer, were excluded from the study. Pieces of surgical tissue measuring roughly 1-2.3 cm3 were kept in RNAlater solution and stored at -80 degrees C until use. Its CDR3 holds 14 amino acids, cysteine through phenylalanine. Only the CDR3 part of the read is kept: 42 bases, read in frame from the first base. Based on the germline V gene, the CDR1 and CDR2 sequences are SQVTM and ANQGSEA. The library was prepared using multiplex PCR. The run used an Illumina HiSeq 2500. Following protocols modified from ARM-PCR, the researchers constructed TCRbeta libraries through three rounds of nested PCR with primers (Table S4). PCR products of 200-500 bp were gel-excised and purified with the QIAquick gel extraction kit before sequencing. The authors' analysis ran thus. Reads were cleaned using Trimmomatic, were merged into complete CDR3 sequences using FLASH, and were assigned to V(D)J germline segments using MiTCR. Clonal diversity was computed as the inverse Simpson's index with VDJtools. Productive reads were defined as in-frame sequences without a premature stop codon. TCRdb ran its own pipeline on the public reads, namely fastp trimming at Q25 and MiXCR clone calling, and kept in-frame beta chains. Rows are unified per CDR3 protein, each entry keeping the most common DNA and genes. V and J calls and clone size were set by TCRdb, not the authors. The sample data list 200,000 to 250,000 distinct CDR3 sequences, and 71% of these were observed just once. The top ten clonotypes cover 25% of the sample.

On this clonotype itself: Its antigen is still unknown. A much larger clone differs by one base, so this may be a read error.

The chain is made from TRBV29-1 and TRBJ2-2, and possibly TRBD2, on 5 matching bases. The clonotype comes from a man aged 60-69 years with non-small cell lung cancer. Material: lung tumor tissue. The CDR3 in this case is CSVEEDTNTGEMFF. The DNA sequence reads TGCAGCGTTGAAGAAGACACGAACACCGGGGAGATGTTTTTT.